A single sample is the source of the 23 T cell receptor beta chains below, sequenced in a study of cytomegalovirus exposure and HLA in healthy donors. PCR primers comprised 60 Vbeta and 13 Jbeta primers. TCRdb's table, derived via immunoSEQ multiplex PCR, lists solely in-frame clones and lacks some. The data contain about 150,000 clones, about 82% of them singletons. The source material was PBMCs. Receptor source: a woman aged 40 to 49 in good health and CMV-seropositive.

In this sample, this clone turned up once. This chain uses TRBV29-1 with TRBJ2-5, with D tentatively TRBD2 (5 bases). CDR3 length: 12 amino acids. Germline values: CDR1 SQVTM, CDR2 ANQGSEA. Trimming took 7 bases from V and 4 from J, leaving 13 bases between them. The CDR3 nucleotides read TGCAGCGCCCGAGGCAGCGGAGAGACCCAGTACTTC. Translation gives CSARGSGETQYF.

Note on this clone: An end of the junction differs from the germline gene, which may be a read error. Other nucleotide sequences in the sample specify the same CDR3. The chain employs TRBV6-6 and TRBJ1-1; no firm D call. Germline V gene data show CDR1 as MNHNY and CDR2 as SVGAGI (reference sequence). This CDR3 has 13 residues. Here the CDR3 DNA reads TGTGCCAGCACTTACTCTCAGAACACCGAAGCTTTCTTT. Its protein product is CASTYSQNTEAFF.

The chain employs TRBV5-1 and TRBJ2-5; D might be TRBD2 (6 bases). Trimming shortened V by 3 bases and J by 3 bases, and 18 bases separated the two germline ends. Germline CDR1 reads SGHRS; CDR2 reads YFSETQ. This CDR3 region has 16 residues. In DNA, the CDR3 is TGCGCCAGCAGCTCGGGAGCTCTGACTAGTAAAGAGACCCAGTACTTC. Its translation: CASSSGALTSKETQYF.

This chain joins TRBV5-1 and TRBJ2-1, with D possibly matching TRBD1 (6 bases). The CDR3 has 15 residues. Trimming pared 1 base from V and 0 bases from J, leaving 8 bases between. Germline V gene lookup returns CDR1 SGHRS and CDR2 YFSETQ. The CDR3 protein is CASSLLQGSYNEQFF. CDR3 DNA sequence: TGCGCCAGCAGCTTGTTACAGGGCTCCTACAATGAGCAGTTCTTC.

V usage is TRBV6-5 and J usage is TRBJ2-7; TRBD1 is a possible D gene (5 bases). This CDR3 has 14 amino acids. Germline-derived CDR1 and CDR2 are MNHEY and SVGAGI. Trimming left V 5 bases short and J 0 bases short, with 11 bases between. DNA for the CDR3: TGTGCCAGCAGTGCTTGGGGCAGCTCCTACGAGCAGTACTTC. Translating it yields CASSAWGSSYEQYF.

This chain's CDR3 is CASSWGLNYEQYF. The CDR3 DNA reads as TGTGCCAGCAGCTGGGGACTAAACTACGAGCAGTACTTC. The chain is built from TRBV11-2 and TRBJ2-7; 7 nucleotides line up with TRBD2. Germline CDR1 is SGHAT and CDR2 is FQNNGV. V trimming: 4 bases; J trimming: 3 bases; junction bases outside the gene matches: 3. The CDR3 is made up of 13 amino acids.

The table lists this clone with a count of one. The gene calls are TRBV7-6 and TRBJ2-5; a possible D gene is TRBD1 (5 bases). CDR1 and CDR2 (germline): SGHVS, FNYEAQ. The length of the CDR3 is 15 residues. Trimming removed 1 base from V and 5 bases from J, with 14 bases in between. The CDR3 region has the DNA TGTGCCAGCAGCTTAGGGGGCCGTTTAATGGAGACCCAGTACTTC. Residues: CASSLGGRLMETQYF.

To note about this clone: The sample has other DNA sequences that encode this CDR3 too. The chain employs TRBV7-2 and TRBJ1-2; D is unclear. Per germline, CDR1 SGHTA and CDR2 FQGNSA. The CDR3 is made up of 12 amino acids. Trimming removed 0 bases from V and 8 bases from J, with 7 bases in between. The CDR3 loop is CASSLARGGYTF. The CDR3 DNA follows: TGTGCCAGCAGCTTAGCGCGGGGAGGCTACACCTTC.

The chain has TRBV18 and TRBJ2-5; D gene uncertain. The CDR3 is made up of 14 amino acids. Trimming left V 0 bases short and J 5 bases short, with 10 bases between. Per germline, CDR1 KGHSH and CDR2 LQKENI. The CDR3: CASSPPPPFETQYF. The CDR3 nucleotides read TGTGCCAGCTCACCACCCCCCCCCTTTGAGACCCAGTACTTC.

CDR3 bases: TGTGCCAGCAGTACCGACAGGGCGGGCACAGATACGCAGTATTTT. Translation gives CASSTDRAGTDTQYF. V usage is TRBV27 and J usage is TRBJ2-3; 7 bases match TRBD1. The CDR3 sequence is 15 residues long. Germline V gene data show CDR1 as MNHEY and CDR2 as SMNVEV (reference sequence). The ends lost 5 bases at V and 1 base at J; junction bases unmatched: 6.

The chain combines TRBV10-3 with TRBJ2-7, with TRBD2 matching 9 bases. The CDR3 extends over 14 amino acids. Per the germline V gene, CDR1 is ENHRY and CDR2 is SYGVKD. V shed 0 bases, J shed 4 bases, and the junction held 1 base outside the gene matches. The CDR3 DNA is TGTGCCATCAGTGAGTCGCGGGGGGGTTACGAGCAGTACTTC. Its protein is CAISESRGGYEQYF.

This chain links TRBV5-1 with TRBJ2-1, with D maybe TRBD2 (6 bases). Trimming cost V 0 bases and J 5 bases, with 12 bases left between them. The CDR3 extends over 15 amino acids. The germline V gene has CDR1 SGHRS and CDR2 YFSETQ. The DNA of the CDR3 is TGCGCCAGCAGCTTGGGGGGGAGGATGAACAATGAGCAGTTCTTC. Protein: CASSLGGRMNNEQFF.

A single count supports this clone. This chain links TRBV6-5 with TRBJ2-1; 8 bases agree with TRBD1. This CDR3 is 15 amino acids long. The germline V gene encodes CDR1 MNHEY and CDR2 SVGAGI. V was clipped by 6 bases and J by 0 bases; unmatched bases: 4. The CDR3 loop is CASRQGASSYNEQFF. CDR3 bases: TGTGCCAGCAGGCAGGGGGCCAGCTCCTACAATGAGCAGTTCTTC.

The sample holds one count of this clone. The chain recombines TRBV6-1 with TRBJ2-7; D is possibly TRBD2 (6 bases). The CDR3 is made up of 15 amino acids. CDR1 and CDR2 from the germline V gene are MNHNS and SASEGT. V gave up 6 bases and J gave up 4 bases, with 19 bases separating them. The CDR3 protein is CASSRDSKFVYEQYF. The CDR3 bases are TGTGCCAGCAGCCGGGACTCCAAATTCGTGTACGAGCAGTACTTC.

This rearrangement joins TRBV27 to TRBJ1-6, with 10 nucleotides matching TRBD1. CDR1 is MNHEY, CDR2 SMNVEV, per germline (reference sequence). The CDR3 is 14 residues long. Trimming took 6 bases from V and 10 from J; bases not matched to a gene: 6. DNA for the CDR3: TGTGCCAGCAGGTCGGGACAGGGGTTGTCACCCCTCCACTTT. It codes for CASRSGQGLSPLHF.

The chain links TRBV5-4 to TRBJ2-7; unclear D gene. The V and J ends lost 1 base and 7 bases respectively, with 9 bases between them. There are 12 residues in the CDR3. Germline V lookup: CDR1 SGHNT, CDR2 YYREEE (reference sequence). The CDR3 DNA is TGTGCCAGCAGCTTGCCCTACGGGGAGCAGTACTTC. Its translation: CASSLPYGEQYF.

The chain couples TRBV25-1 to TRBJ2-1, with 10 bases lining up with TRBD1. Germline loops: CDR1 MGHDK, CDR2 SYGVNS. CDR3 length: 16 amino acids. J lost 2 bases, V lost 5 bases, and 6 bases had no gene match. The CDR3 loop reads CASSRVGQGTYNEQFF. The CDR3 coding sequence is TGTGCCAGCAGTAGGGTGGGACAGGGGACCTACAATGAGCAGTTCTTC.

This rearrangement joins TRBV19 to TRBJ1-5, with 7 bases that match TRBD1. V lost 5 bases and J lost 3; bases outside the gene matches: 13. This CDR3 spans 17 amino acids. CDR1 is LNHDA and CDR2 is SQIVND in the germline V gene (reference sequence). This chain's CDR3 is CASSPVPGTVINQPQHF. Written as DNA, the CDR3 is TGTGCCAGTAGTCCCGTCCCCGGGACAGTGATCAATCAGCCCCAGCATTTT.

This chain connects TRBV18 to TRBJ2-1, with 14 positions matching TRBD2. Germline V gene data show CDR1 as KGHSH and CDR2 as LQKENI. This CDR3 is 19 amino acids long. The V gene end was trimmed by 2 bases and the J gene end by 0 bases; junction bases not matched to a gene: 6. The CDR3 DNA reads TGTGCCAGCTCACCAACCTTCGGGACTAGCGGGAGCTCCTACAATGAGCAGTTCTTC. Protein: CASSPTFGTSGSSYNEQFF.

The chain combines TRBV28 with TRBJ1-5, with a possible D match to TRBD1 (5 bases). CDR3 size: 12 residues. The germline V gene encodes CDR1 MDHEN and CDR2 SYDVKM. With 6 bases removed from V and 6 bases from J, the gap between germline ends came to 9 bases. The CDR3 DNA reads TGTGCCAGCAGGCCCCAGGGTCAGCCCCAGCATTTT. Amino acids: CASRPQGQPQHF.

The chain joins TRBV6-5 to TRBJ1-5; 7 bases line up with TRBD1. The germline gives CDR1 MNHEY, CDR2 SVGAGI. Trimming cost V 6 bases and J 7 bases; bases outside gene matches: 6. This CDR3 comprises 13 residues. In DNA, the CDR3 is TGTGCCAGCAGCTTGACAGGGTTCCAGCCCCAGCATTTT. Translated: CASSLTGFQPQHF.

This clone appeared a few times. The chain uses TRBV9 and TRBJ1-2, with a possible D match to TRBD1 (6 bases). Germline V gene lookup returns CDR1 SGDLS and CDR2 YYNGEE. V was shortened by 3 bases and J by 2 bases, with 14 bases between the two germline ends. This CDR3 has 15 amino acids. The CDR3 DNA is TGTGCCAGCAGCGCCGACAGGCGGGCGAACTATGGCTACACCTTC. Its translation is CASSADRRANYGYTF.

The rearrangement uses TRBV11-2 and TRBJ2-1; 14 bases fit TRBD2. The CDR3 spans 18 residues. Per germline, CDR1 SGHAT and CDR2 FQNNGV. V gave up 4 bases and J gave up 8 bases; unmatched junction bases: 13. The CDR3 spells CASSSKMTSGGVVYEQFF. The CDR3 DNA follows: TGTGCCAGCAGCTCCAAAATGACTAGCGGGGGGGTTGTTTATGAGCAGTTCTTC.